Detailed here is one T cell receptor beta chain. The V and J ends lost 6 bases and 7 bases respectively, with 6 bases between them. CDR3 size: 11 residues. This sample was included in a study of tissue T cells after allogeneic stem cell transplantation. TCRdb keeps only in-frame clones here, not all; method: immunoSEQ multiplex PCR. The repertoire holds about 6,700 clones, with over 70% as singletons. Specimen: skin, collected at autopsy. This sequence originates from an older male patient with steroid-refractory graft-versus-host disease after an allogeneic stem cell transplant. Some T cells may be the graft donor's. The rearrangement links TRBV12-3 or TRBV12-4 to TRBJ2-2; no clear D. CDR3 amino acids: CASREIGELFF. The DNA for the CDR3 is TGTGCCAGCAGAGAGATCGGGGAGCTGTTTTTT.